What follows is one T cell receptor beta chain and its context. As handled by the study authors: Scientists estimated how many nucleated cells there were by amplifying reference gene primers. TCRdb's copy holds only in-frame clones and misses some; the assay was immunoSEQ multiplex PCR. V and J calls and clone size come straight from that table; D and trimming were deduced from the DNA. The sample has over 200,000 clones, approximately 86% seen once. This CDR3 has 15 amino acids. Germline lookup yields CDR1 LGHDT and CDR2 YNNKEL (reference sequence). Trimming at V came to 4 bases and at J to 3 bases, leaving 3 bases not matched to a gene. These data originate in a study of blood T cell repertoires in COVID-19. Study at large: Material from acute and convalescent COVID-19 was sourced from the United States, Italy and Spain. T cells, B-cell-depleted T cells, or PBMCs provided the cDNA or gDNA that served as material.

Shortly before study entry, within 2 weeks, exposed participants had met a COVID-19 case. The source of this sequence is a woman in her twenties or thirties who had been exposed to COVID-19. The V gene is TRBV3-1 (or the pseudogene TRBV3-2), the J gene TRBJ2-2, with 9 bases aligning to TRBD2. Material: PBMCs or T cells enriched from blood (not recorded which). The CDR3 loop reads CASSLSGGYTGELFF. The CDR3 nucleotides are TGTGCCAGCAGCCTTAGCGGGGGCTACACCGGGGAGCTGTTTTTT.